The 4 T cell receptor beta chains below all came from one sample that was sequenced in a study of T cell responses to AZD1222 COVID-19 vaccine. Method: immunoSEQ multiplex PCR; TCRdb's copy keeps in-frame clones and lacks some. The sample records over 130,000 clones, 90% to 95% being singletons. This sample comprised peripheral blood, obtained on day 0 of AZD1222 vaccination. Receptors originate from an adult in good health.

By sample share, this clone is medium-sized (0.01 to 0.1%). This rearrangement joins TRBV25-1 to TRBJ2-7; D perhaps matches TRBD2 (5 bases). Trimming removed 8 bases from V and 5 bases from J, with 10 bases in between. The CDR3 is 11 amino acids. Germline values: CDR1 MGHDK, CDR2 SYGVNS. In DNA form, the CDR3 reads TGTGCCAGCGCCCCCGGGGACGAGCAGTACTTC. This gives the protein CASAPGDEQYF.

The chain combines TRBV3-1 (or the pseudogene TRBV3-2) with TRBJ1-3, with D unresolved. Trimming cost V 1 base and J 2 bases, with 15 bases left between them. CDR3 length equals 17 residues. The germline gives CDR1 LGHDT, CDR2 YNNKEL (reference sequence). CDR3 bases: TGTGCCAGCAGCCAAGTAGCGTGGAATTCAGCTGGAAACACCATATATTTT. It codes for CASSQVAWNSAGNTIYF.

As DNA, the CDR3 is TGTGCCAGCAGCCAAGACAGACCGGTCGAGCAGTACTTC. Protein sequence: CASSQDRPVEQYF. The chain is built from TRBV3-1 (or the pseudogene TRBV3-2) and TRBJ2-7; unclear D gene. Trimming took 0 bases from V and 6 from J, leaving 9 bases between them. This CDR3 contains 13 residues. Looked up from germline, CDR1 is LGHDT and CDR2 is YNNKEL (reference sequence).

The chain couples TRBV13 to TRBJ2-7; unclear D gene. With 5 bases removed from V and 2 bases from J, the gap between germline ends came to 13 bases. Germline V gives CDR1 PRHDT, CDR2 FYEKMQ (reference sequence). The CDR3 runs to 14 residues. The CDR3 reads CASSPRTATYEQYF. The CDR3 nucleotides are TGTGCCAGCAGCCCAAGGACCGCCACCTACGAGCAGTACTTC.